The T cell receptor beta chain described here comes from a study of cytomegalovirus exposure and HLA in healthy donors (dated by TCRdb to 2015 to 2018). Describing the broader study: An earlier analysis of some 550 of the donors reported 250 to 350 Gb of sequence data and some 120 million unique TCR beta sequences from 190 million or so T cells. An early release that covered fewer than 750 HLA-typed donors contained approximately 300 gigabases of sequencing data and roughly 84 million unique TCR sequences. Of the roughly 400 genotyped donors, 65% to 90% were placed in the genetic ancestry cluster associated with self-reported Caucasian donors. The study aimed to test whether signatures of past pathogen exposure could be identified by cataloging public T cell receptors. Using immunosequencing, the study profiled T cell repertoires from 666 subjects and related those repertoires to cytomegalovirus serostatus. A separate validation cohort of 90 to 150 different subjects was used in addition to the approximately 670-subject first cohort. To predict cytomegalovirus infection status, the study combined high-throughput TCR immunosequencing, statistical association of individual TCRs with disease status, and machine learning. In a later analysis, previously published TCR beta repertoires from about 640 donors were re-analyzed and high-resolution HLA genotyping was added so that TCR occurrence patterns could be studied. In the later analysis, no new phenotypic data were used to find candidate immune exposures; instead, reliance was placed on TCR beta sequences and their occurrence across donors. An earlier analysis of around 580 of the donors used high-throughput TCR beta sequencing to judge whether each TCR beta V gene segment behaved as functional or pseudogenic. Donor age, sex, ethnicity and CMV serostatus were compiled together with the repertoire data. Genome-wide SNP genotypes for about three fifths of the roughly 670 donors were used in a later genetic analysis, which treated that subset as a discovery cohort. Every repertoire in the discovery cohort had been generated on one and the same sequencing platform. Both class I and class II loci were covered by HLA typing, at four-digit resolution. The number of typed donors differed by locus: about 620-630 for A, B, C, DRB1 and DQB1; 500 to 550 for DQA1; approximately 610 for DPA1; and some 470 for DPB1. Several DR-DQ haplotypes were treated as single units for association and clustering because of strong linkage in the cohort. On average, about 240,000 unique TCR beta nucleotide sequences were sequenced per donor among some 430 genotyped donors of the cohort, with 15% to 20% of those sequences being non-productive.

Remarks on this clone: Its antigen is currently not known.

The full study reports these points: Several of the top co-occurrence clusters appeared to be linked to parvovirus B19, influenza, CMV and Epstein-Barr virus, according to a later analysis. Linkage disequilibrium might explain the correlated functional status among segregating V segments, but an unknown experimental factor could not be ruled out. In a later analysis, most CMV-associated TCR beta chains were found to appear HLA-restricted, with HLA associations seemingly driven largely by CMV exposure. A later genetic analysis associated a missense DCLRE1C variant with V-gene and J-gene trimming of TCR beta chains, and an independent cohort replicated the association. Roughly uniform sequencing depth across donors was assumed in presence/absence analyses, although this assumption may not hold. Because counts were too low, seventeen rarely observed V segments, including chromosome 9 orphons, were excluded from the earlier analysis of fewer than 650 of the donors. A later genetic analysis reported fewer N-insertions in productive TCRs among donors in an Asian-associated ancestry cluster than the 666-donor mean. Because some donors lacked HLA typing at each locus, the association tests relied only on the typed subset. A group of highly shared sequence variants was considered likely to be a technical artifact of the sequencing pipeline. It was suggested by the authors that the approach could potentially be generalized to other disease states and immunological phenotypes. In a later analysis, HLA-associated TCR beta chains were found to be more clonally expanded and to have lower generation probabilities than equally common non-associated chains. Strong co-occurrence of HLA alleles, especially DR and DQ, made assigning TCR associations to individual alleles difficult. Some IMGT-functional V segments, including TRBV6-2 and TRBV6-3, could not be distinguished by the 87-base-pair reads and were therefore excluded. A further reported finding was that TCR beta sequences accurately predicted the HLA-A and HLA-B alleles for most subjects in the first cohort. In an earlier analysis of about 600 of the donors, most TCR beta V segments appeared in productive rearrangements about 87% or about 30% of the time, broadly matching IMGT annotations. The only immune exposure information available for the cohort was CMV serostatus. According to a later analysis, TCR association rates differed among HLA loci, with DRB1 alleles showing the most associated TCRs and HLA-C alleles showing the fewest. The classifier was reported to diagnose cytomegalovirus status with high specificity and sensitivity in both the original and validation cohorts. In vitro tests confirmed that a few of the cytomegalovirus-associated TCR beta chains recognize cytomegalovirus antigens. In this cohort, only TCR beta chains were sequenced, and detectable features were limited by the absence of alpha or paired-chain data. Most TCR sequences were seen in very few donors, while some public TCRs were found in many individuals. In the study, approximately 160 TCR beta chains were listed as associated with cytomegalovirus. A later analysis associated 15,000 or so TCR beta sequences with specific HLA alleles at a false discovery rate of 0.05.

The cohort comprised some 680 healthy bone marrow donors. At the time of sampling, every cohort member was nominally healthy, though immune exposures that went unrecorded were likely present. The donor tested CMV seropositive, placing the donor among the 310 or so seropositive members of the cohort. Every donor gave a peripheral blood sample, and the peripheral blood mononuclear cells from that sample were used for TCR beta sequencing. The Qiagen DNeasy Blood Extraction Kit was used to extract genomic DNA from the blood cell samples. The germline V gene encodes CDR1 LNHDA and CDR2 SQIVND (reference sequence). V gives up 3 bases and J gives up 0 bases, and the segment between their germline ends measures 6 bases. The CDR3 holds 15 amino acids from the cysteine to the phenylalanine. Left in the record is the CDR3 DNA by itself, 45 bases read in frame from the first base. The library relied on the immunoSEQ multiplex PCR assay. For the multiplex PCR, a mixture combining 60 forward primers for TCR Vbeta segments and 13 reverse primers for TCR Jbeta segments was used. The CDR3 region of rearranged TCR beta genes was amplified from genomic DNA with a multiplex PCR assay. The amplified TCR beta libraries were sequenced on the Illumina HiSeq System as 87-base-pair reads. The authors' pipeline ran thus. A later analysis tallied about 77 million unique TCR beta chains across the approximately 670 repertoires, and around 10 million of those chains were shared by two or more donors. To remove PCR and sequencing errors, raw reads were error-corrected and collapsed into unique sequences using a nearest-neighbor algorithm that merged closely related sequences. CDR3 sequences were aligned to IMGT reference sequences to assign V, D and J gene segments. For a sequence to be retained, a match of at least six nucleotides was required to both a V gene segment and a J gene segment. A rearrangement counted as productive if the CDR3 had no stop codons and remained in frame with V and J, and every other rearrangement counted as non-productive. CDR3 was defined according to IMGT convention as the region running from the second conserved V-encoded cysteine to the conserved J-encoded phenylalanine. The earlier analysis of about 620 of the donors excluded sequences that lacked an unambiguous match to a single V gene segment. An earlier analysis of just under 600 of the donors called V segments functional above 56.7% productive rearrangements and segregating when the between-donor standard deviation exceeded 5%. To diagnose cytomegalovirus status from the catalog of TCR beta chain sequences, a statistical classification framework was built. In a later analysis, TCR nucleotide sequences were compared against IMGT/GENE-DB human TR gene sequences so that V and J genes could be assigned. The TCRdist pipeline was used in a later analysis to assign CDR3 sequences and most-parsimonious VDJ recombination scenarios. In a later analysis, every TCR beta chain was defined by the combination of its CDR3 amino acid sequence and its V-gene family, and reads without a unique V-gene family were dropped. As a way to deal with suspected cross-contamination and a sequencing artifact, a later analysis dropped approximately 590 nucleotide sequences that were highly shared and had low generation probability. In a later analysis, a clonal expansion index was calculated for each public chain from normalized within-repertoire ranks of inferred template counts. In a later analysis, generation probabilities were computed using a VDJ recombination model fitted to out-of-frame rearrangements, and the results were checked against IGoR. A later analysis scored TCR-TCR, TCR-HLA and TCR-CMV co-occurrence with hypergeometric tests, applying a repertoire-size bias correction to TCR pairs. A later analysis estimated false discovery rates by permuting HLA or CMV assignments 20 times. In a later analysis, co-occurring TCRs were grouped using DBSCAN, and TCRdist sequence similarity was added for clustering within HLA-allele-positive subsets. Repertoires with fewer than 30,000 or more than 120,000 public chains, plus five repertoires with anomalous nucleotide sharing, were excluded from co-occurrence clustering. What TCRdb holds here is the immuneACCESS table cut down to in-frame rearrangements. Part of the clones is not present; checked against another copy, under half of the missing clones reflect an unresolved V gene, and the others are unexplained. Clone size and the V and J calls come from that table; the DNA yielded D and trimming. This sample's clone table shows 60,000 to 70,000 clones. 4% to 5.5% of the sample is held by the ten biggest clonotypes.

The sequence derives from a man aged 30 to 39 in good health and CMV-seropositive. The chain was built from TRBV19 and TRBJ2-6; tentative D gene TRBD2, with 5 bases matching. Sequencing was done on a sample of PBMCs. For the CDR3, the sequence is CASSMGSSGANVLTF. The bases are TGTGCCAGTAGTATGGGGAGCTCTGGGGCCAACGTCCTGACTTTC.